This T cell receptor (beta chain) is drawn from a study of CD4 T cells in relation to SARS-CoV-2 and coronaviruses. Study-wide context: PBMCs were cultured with antigen for over 8 days before TCR beta sequencing. Controls used an HIV-1 Nef peptide pool or no peptide. The HLA restriction of the shared crossreactive spike epitopes was mapped.

The table came from immunoSEQ multiplex PCR; TCRdb's copy has only in-frame clones and leaves some out. This table has roughly 20,000 clones, approximately 80% appearing once. CD4+ T cells from unexposed donors were obtained before the COVID-19 pandemic (2011-2018). After nine to ten days of culture, CD4+ T cells were isolated. Comment on this clone: Its cognate antigen is unknown.

V gave up 4 bases and J gave up 1 base, with 8 bases separating them. The CDR3 has 14 residues. Germline CDR1 reads GTSNPN; CDR2 reads SVGIG (reference sequence). The specimen was CD4+ T cells from PBMCs, cultured in vitro. This chain links TRBV30 with TRBJ1-6; D remains ambiguous. The origin of this receptor is a human donor in good health. The CDR3 nucleotides are TGTGCCTGGAATGCCGGGTCCTATAATTCACCCCTCCACTTT. Amino acid sequence: CAWNAGSYNSPLHF.